Listed below are T cell receptor beta chains from one sample, sequenced in a study. Each CDR3 protein gets one entry after TCRdb re-called the 5' RACE reads with MiXCR. This table has about 40,000 distinct CDR3 sequences, 22% appearing once. The specimen was Tregs sorted from a lymph node. The receptors here all came from a female donor with breast cancer. CDR3s include the opening cysteine and the closing phenylalanine or tryptophan. Each record gives: CDR3 protein, CDR3 DNA, V gene, clone size, D gene, CDR3 length, J gene. D genes are given only for firm matches. A row's size may be missing; if present it is once, few, many or a size class.

CDR3: CSARPQVTQNTEAFF
DNA: TGCAGTGCTAGGCCTCAGGTAACCCAGAACACTGAAGCTTTCTTT
V: TRBV20-1
size: few
D: -
length: 15
J: TRBJ1-1

CDR3: CASRAGQLNTEAFF
DNA: TGTGCCAGCAGGGCGGGACAGCTCAACACTGAAGCTTTCTTT
V: TRBV11-2
size: -
D: TRBD1
length: 14
J: TRBJ1-1

CDR3: CASSQGTGRRDTQYF
DNA: TGCGCCAGCAGCCAAGGGACAGGGCGACGGGATACGCAGTATTTT
V: TRBV4-1
size: -
D: TRBD1
length: 15
J: TRBJ2-3

CDR3: CASSPGRNEQFF
DNA: TGCGCCAGCAGCCCGGGACGGAATGAGCAGTTCTTC
V: TRBV4-1
size: many
D: -
length: 12
J: TRBJ2-1

CDR3: CASSLVGAHINEQFF
DNA: TGTGCCAGCAGCTTAGTGGGGGCACACATAAATGAGCAGTTCTTC
V: TRBV7-2
size: few
D: -
length: 15
J: TRBJ2-1

CDR3: CSARDLLAGDARWTDTQYF
DNA: TGCAGTGCTAGAGATCTTCTAGCGGGAGACGCTAGGTGGACAGATACGCAGTATTTT
V: TRBV20-1
size: many
D: TRBD2
length: 19
J: TRBJ2-3

CDR3: CSVEDGYTEAFF
DNA: TGCAGCGTTGAAGATGGGTACACTGAAGCTTTCTTT
V: TRBV29-1
size: once
D: -
length: 12
J: TRBJ1-1

CDR3: CSIGWEVGFF
DNA: TGCAGCATCGGCTGGGAGGTGGGTTTCTTT
V: TRBV29-1
size: -
D: -
length: 10
J: TRBJ1-1

CDR3: CASSDVATNEKLFF
DNA: TGTGCCAGCAGTGATGTAGCAACTAATGAAAAACTGTTTTTT
V: TRBV6-1
size: many
D: -
length: 14
J: TRBJ1-4

CDR3: CSARTKTYEQYF
DNA: TGCAGTGCTAGGACTAAAACCTACGAGCAGTACTTC
V: TRBV20-1
size: many
D: -
length: 12
J: TRBJ2-7

CDR3: CASSQRTGRDFTGELFF
DNA: TGTGCCAGCAGCCAGCGGACAGGGAGGGATTTCACCGGGGAGCTGTTTTTT
V: TRBV11-2
size: few
D: -
length: 17
J: TRBJ2-2

CDR3: CASSKGLAGMNSDTQYF
DNA: TGTGCCAGCAGCAAGGGACTAGCGGGCATGAACTCAGATACGCAGTATTTT
V: TRBV7-6
size: many
D: TRBD2
length: 17
J: TRBJ2-3

CDR3: CASSDGGGLIYNEQFF
DNA: TGTGCCAGCAGTGACGGGGGGGGACTAATTTACAATGAGCAGTTCTTC
V: TRBV25-1
size: few
D: TRBD2
length: 16
J: TRBJ2-1

CDR3: CSASWEAGLGRIYEQYF
DNA: TGCAGTGCTAGCTGGGAGGCAGGATTGGGCCGGATCTACGAGCAGTACTTC
V: TRBV20-1
size: few
D: -
length: 17
J: TRBJ2-7

CDR3: CASNNREGHYGYTF
DNA: TGTGCCAGCAACAACAGGGAAGGGCACTATGGCTACACCTTC
V: TRBV5-5
size: many
D: -
length: 14
J: TRBJ1-2

CDR3: CASSLVSSSYNEQFF
DNA: TGTGCCAGCAGCTTAGTATCTAGCTCCTACAATGAGCAGTTCTTC
V: TRBV7-3
size: -
D: -
length: 15
J: TRBJ2-1

CDR3: CASSLALQGGETQYF
DNA: TGTGCCAGCAGCTTAGCGCTTCAGGGTGGAGAGACCCAGTACTTC
V: TRBV7-6
size: many
D: -
length: 15
J: TRBJ2-5

CDR3: CASSVREYTEAFF
DNA: TGCGCCAGCAGCGTAAGAGAATACACTGAAGCTTTCTTT
V: TRBV5-1
size: -
D: -
length: 13
J: TRBJ1-1

CDR3: CASGGLATGELFF
DNA: TGTGCCAGCGGTGGGTTAGCCACCGGGGAGCTGTTTTTT
V: TRBV12-3/TRBV12-4
size: many
D: -
length: 13
J: TRBJ2-2

CDR3: CASSVVSTKIMGLAGDNEQFF
DNA: TGTGCCAGCAGCGTAGTTTCGACTAAAATAATGGGCCTAGCGGGAGACAATGAGCAGTTCTTC
V: TRBV9
size: few
D: TRBD2
length: 21
J: TRBJ2-1

CDR3: CASSVGHANTGELFF
DNA: TGTGCCAGCAGCGTAGGTCACGCGAACACCGGGGAGCTGTTTTTT
V: TRBV9
size: -
D: -
length: 15
J: TRBJ2-2

CDR3: CAWSPVGNEQFF
DNA: TGTGCCTGGAGTCCCGTTGGCAATGAGCAGTTCTTC
V: TRBV30
size: few
D: -
length: 12
J: TRBJ2-1

CDR3: CAWGLAGSDTQYF
DNA: TGTGCCTGGGGACTAGCGGGATCAGATACGCAGTATTTT
V: TRBV30
size: many
D: TRBD2
length: 13
J: TRBJ2-3

CDR3: CSANNRGLNEQFF
DNA: TGCAGCGCCAACAACAGGGGGCTCAATGAGCAGTTCTTC
V: TRBV29-1
size: few
D: TRBD1
length: 13
J: TRBJ2-1

CDR3: CASSVRDRPYEQYF
DNA: TGTGCCAGCAGCGTCCGGGACAGACCCTACGAGCAGTACTTC
V: TRBV7-9
size: -
D: TRBD1
length: 14
J: TRBJ2-7

CDR3: CASSYSGAGMTDTQYF
DNA: TGTGCCAGCAGTTACTCTGGAGCGGGAATGACAGATACGCAGTATTTT
V: TRBV6-2/TRBV6-3
size: few
D: TRBD2
length: 16
J: TRBJ2-3

CDR3: CASSPGQFVYGYTF
DNA: TGTGCCAGCAGCCCGGGACAGTTCGTCTATGGCTACACCTTC
V: TRBV4-2
size: many
D: TRBD1
length: 14
J: TRBJ1-2

CDR3: CSVGRGDTEAFF
DNA: TGCAGCGTTGGGCGGGGGGACACTGAAGCTTTCTTT
V: TRBV29-1
size: medium-sized
D: -
length: 12
J: TRBJ1-1

CDR3: CASTRRASGGTEQFF
DNA: TGTGCCAGCACCCGGCGAGCTAGCGGGGGGACGGAGCAGTTCTTC
V: TRBV7-2
size: many
D: TRBD2
length: 15
J: TRBJ2-1

CDR3: CASSLGLTGGANGYTF
DNA: TGTGCCAGCAGCTTAGGACTTACAGGGGGCGCGAATGGCTACACCTTC
V: TRBV7-9
size: medium-sized
D: TRBD1
length: 16
J: TRBJ1-2

CDR3: CASSRTGEYFQPQHF
DNA: TGTGCCAGTAGTAGAACAGGGGAGTATTTTCAGCCCCAGCATTTT
V: TRBV19
size: many
D: TRBD1
length: 15
J: TRBJ1-5

CDR3: CASSRLSSTGELFF
DNA: TGTGCCAGCAGCCGCCTATCTTCGACCGGGGAGCTGTTTTTT
V: TRBV7-9
size: -
D: -
length: 14
J: TRBJ2-2

CDR3: CATSDSPGQTYNEQFF
DNA: TGTGCCACCAGTGATTCACCGGGACAGACCTACAATGAGCAGTTCTTC
V: TRBV24-1
size: -
D: TRBD1
length: 16
J: TRBJ2-1

CDR3: CAGTRGTGGGGEQFF
DNA: TGTGCCGGCACCCGGGGGACAGGGGGCGGCGGTGAGCAGTTCTTC
V: TRBV27
size: -
D: TRBD1
length: 15
J: TRBJ2-1